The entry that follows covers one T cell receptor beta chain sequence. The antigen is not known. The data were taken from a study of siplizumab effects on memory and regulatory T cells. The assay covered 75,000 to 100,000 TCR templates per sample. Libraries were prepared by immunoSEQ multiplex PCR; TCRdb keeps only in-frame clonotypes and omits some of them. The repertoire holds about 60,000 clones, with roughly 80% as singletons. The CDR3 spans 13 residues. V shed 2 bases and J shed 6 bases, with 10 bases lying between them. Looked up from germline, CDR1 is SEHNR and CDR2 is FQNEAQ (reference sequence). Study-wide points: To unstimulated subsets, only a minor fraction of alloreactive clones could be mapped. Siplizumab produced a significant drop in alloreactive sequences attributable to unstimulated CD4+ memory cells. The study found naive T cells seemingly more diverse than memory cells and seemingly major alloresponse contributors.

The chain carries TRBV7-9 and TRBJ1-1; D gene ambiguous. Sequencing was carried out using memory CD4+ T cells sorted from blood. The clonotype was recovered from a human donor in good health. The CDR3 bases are TGTGCCAGCAGCTTAAGCGGTAGGGCTGAAGCTTTCTTT. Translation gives CASSLSGRAEAFF.